This entry is about one T cell receptor beta chain. There is no known antigen for this receptor. No much larger clone exists at a distance of one base, and base qualities are not known. From the cysteine through the phenylalanine, the CDR3 covers 13 amino acids. The DNA shown is the 39-base CDR3, in frame from base 1. According to the germline V gene, CDR1 reads MNHEY and CDR2 reads SVGAGI. V is cut by 4 bases and J by 5 bases, and the space between the germline ends is 9 bases. The data are from a study of T-cell memory formation after mild COVID-19 (dated by TCRdb to about 2021). In the study overall: TCR sequence clusters from the two donors were largely donor specific. Longitudinal TCRalpha and TCRbeta repertoire sequencing tracked T-cell clones expanding and contracting after mild COVID-19 in two donors. Two young, previously healthy adult volunteers made up the cohort, one male and one female. The paper's findings and limits, for the study overall: Clones contracting from day 15 to 85 had balanced CD4/CD8 phenotypes, while a second wave expanding from day 15 to 37 was biased towards CD4+. Contracting CD4+ clones were located mainly in the CM and EM memory subsets, whereas CD8+ clones were found to be enriched in EMRA. The study covered only two mild cases, and larger cohorts including severe cases with pre-infection samples were considered necessary. Some responding clones were detected in pre-infection memory, suggesting pre-existing cross-reactive memory T cells joined the SARS-CoV-2 response. SARS-CoV-2 specificity was not confirmed for the second-wave clones peaking on day 37.

Sequenced on an Illumina NovaSeq 6000. Using 5'RACE with constant-segment primers, TCRalpha and TCRbeta cDNA libraries were constructed, with sample barcodes and unique molecular identifiers added in the process. Trizol reagent was used to extract RNA from every sample. Library amplification was performed in two PCR steps, and a second sample barcode and Illumina TruSeq adapters were introduced in the second step. Sequencing of libraries was performed on an Illumina NovaSeq with 2 x 150 bp paired-end reads. On the study's bioinformatics: Reads were demultiplexed and collapsed into UMI-guided consensus sequences with migec v1.2.7. Using mixcr v2.1.11, the UMI consensuses were aligned to TRA and TRB V and J templates and assembled into clonotypes. Expanded or contracted clonotypes were those called significant by both edgeR and NoisET, with noise models trained on biological replicates. For edgeR calls, the thresholds were a false discovery rate-adjusted p below 0.01 and a log2 fold-change of 1. As an exploratory analysis of dynamics, max-normalized trajectories of the 1000 most abundant clonotypes were examined by PCA with hierarchical clustering. Each responding clone was given a CD4 or CD8 phenotype based on the CD4+ and CD8+ repertoires, which had been sequenced separately. The raw public reads went through TCRdb reprocessing: fastp at Q25, MiXCR clone calling, in-frame beta chains kept. Here each entry gathers all rows of one CDR3 protein and keeps the most common genes and DNA. These V and J calls rely on TCRdb rather than the paper's analysis. The sample table shows roughly 200,000 distinct CDR3 sequences, and 20% to 25% are seen once. Of the sample, under 25% is held by the ten largest clones.

PBMCs were isolated by Ficoll-Paque density gradient centrifugation. The source is an adult woman who had mild COVID-19 (a few samples of this study predate the infection). The sample titles of this study are shuffled in the database, so cell type and time point are left out; the donor was told from shared clones. Source material: PBMCs or a T cell subset sorted from them (not recorded which). The rearranged chain carries TRBV6-5 and TRBJ2-1, with no D gene named confidently. Read as DNA, the sequence is TGTGCCAGCAGTTCGGGTATAAACAATGAGCAGTTCTTC. It translates to CASSSGINNEQFF.